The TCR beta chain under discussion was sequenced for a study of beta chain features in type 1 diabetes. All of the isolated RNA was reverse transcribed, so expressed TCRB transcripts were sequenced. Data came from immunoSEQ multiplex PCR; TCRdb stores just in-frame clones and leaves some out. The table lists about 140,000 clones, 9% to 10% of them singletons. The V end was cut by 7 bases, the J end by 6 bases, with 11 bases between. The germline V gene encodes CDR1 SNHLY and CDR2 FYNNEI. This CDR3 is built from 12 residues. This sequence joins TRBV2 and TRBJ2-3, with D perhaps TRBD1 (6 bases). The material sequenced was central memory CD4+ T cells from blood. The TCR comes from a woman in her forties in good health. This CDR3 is CASKGVGDTQYF. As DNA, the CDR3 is TGTGCCAGCAAGGGGGTTGGGGATACGCAGTATTTT.